Presented here are 30 T cell receptor beta chains from one specimen sequenced in a study of vaccination effects on CD4 cells after COVID-19. This table comes from immunoSEQ multiplex PCR, and its TCRdb copy is limited to in-frame clones, with some not included. The table shows 30,000 to 35,000 clones, with under 85% occurring only once. Antigen-specific CD4+ T cells were expanded with viral peptide pools in the ViraFEST assay before sequencing. Subsequent to a culture period of around eleven days, CD4+ T cells were isolated. The individual was infected with SARS-CoV-2 between March and December 2020, as confirmed by PCR. Which antigens these TCRs recognize remains unknown. The specimen comprised CD4+ T cells from PBMCs cultured with a peptide pool, sampled before COVID-19 vaccination. These receptor sequences come from a human donor who had a prior SARS-CoV-2 infection.

The chain recombines TRBV30 with TRBJ1-2; 7 bases are shared with TRBD1. The CDR3 consists of 12 residues. V was pared by 1 base and J by 7 bases, with 3 bases of the junction left unmatched. Germline CDR1 and CDR2: GTSNPN and SVGIG (reference sequence). This CDR3 is CAWSDDRVGYTF. CDR3 nucleotide sequence: TGTGCCTGGAGTGATGACAGGGTTGGCTACACCTTC.

This chain connects TRBV6-2 or TRBV6-3 to TRBJ2-2, with 7 nucleotides matching TRBD1. With V trimmed by 2 bases and J by 0 bases, 3 bases remained unmatched. CDR3 size: 16 residues. Germline V gene sequence: CDR1 MNHEY, CDR2 SVGEGT. The CDR3 is CASSYRQGPNTGELFF. As DNA, the CDR3 is TGTGCCAGCAGTTACCGACAGGGCCCGAACACCGGGGAGCTGTTTTTT.

The chain has TRBV5-1 and TRBJ1-5; possibly TRBD1 for D (5 bases). Germline values: CDR1 SGHRS, CDR2 YFSETQ. CDR3 length: 14 amino acids. V lost 0 bases and J 9 bases, leaving 13 bases between the germline ends. The CDR3 protein is CASSLAGGRAPQHF. The CDR3 coding sequence is TGCGCCAGCAGCTTGGCGGGGGGAAGGGCGCCCCAGCATTTT.

This rearrangement joins TRBV6-5 to TRBJ1-4, with 7 bases aligning to TRBD1. Trimming at V came to 8 bases and at J to 8 bases, leaving 8 bases not matched to a gene. CDR3 size: 13 residues. Germline loops: CDR1 MNHEY, CDR2 SVGAGI. In DNA, the CDR3 is TGTGCCAGCTGGGACAGAATAAGAGAAAAACTGTTTTTT. This codes for CASWDRIREKLFF.

V gene TRBV21-1 combines with J gene TRBJ1-1. TRBV21-1 is a pseudogene. The CDR3 runs to 12 residues. This CDR3 is CASSKLATEAFF. The CDR3 coding sequence is TGTGCCAGCAGCAAATTAGCCACTGAAGCTTTCTTT.

CDR3 DNA: TGTGCCAGCAGTTACGGAGACAGCAAAGTCTATGGCTACACCTTC. It yields the protein CASSYGDSKVYGYTF. The rearrangement links TRBV6-5 to TRBJ1-2; D might be TRBD1 (5 bases). Germline V gene lookup returns CDR1 MNHEY and CDR2 SVGAGI. V was pared by 2 bases and J by 4 bases, with 14 bases between. The CDR3 is 15 residues long.

The J gene is TRBJ2-1, the V gene TRBV5-8; the D gene could be TRBD1 or TRBD2 (5 bases each). Germline V gives CDR1 SGHTS, CDR2 YDEGEE. The CDR3 is 13 residues long. The V gene lost 7 bases and the J gene lost 2 bases, with 10 bases spanning the gap. CDR3 in amino acids: CASLSGPYNEQFF. CDR3 nucleotide sequence: TGTGCCAGCCTATCGGGGCCCTACAATGAGCAGTTCTTC.

This clone came up a few times. The chain has TRBV25-1 and TRBJ2-7, with TRBD2 identical over 7 bases. The CDR3 extends over 12 amino acids. Germline CDR1 and CDR2: MGHDK and SYGVNS. V lost 4 bases, J lost 3 bases, and 0 bases stayed unmatched. The CDR3 spells CASSGEGYEQYF. In DNA, the CDR3 is TGTGCCAGCAGTGGGGAGGGCTACGAGCAGTACTTC.

Concerning this clone: Other DNA sequences within the sample encode an identical CDR3. The chain employs TRBV7-9 and TRBJ2-1, with TRBD2 matching 9 bases. This CDR3 region has 16 residues. Germline V gene lookup returns CDR1 SEHNR and CDR2 FQNEAQ (reference sequence). Trimming at V came to 0 bases and at J to 2 bases, leaving 2 bases not matched to a gene. In DNA form, the CDR3 reads TGTGCCAGCAGCTTAGCTCTAGCGGGGACCTACAATGAGCAGTTCTTC. Translated: CASSLALAGTYNEQFF. The whole variable domain, filled in from reference TRBV7-9 and TRBJ2-1, reads DTGVSQNPRHKITKRGQNVTFRCDPISEHNRLYWYRQTLGQGPEFLTYFQNEAQLEKSRLLSDRFSAERPKGSFSTLEIQRTEQGDSAMYLCASSLALAGTYNEQFFGPGTRLTVL.

The chain employs TRBV29-1 and TRBJ2-3, with TRBD1 as a possible D gene (6 bases). The CDR3 runs 14 residues. Germline CDR1 SQVTM, CDR2 ANQGSEA. V was pared by 7 bases and J by 3 bases, with 17 bases between. The CDR3 DNA follows: TGCAGCGGCCAAAAACAGGGATGGACAGATACGCAGTATTTT. Protein sequence: CSGQKQGWTDTQYF.

CDR3 residues: CASKFQGSRYGYTF. DNA for the CDR3: TGTGCCAGCAAGTTTCAGGGTTCGAGGTATGGCTACACCTTC. The chain combines TRBV2 with TRBJ1-2; D is perhaps TRBD1 (5 bases). Germline assignment: CDR1 SNHLY and CDR2 FYNNEI. The germline V and J ends were trimmed by 7 bases and 5 bases, with 17 bases remaining between them. This CDR3 spans 14 amino acids.

The chain employs TRBV4-1 and TRBJ2-7; 12 bases agree with TRBD1. CDR3 length: 16 amino acids. The V gene end was trimmed by 4 bases and the J gene end by 12 bases; junction bases not matched to a gene: 16. Germline V gene lookup returns CDR1 MGHRA and CDR2 YSYEKL. The CDR3, as DNA: TGCGCCAGCAGCCTAAATACCGGGACAGGGGGCCCTAGCCGGTACTTC. The encoded protein is CASSLNTGTGGPSRYF.

This clone was counted between two and nine times. The rearrangement uses TRBV9 and TRBJ2-1; maybe TRBD2 (5 bases). Looked up from germline, CDR1 is SGDLS and CDR2 is YYNGEE. V lost 3 bases to trimming and J lost 10 bases, with 29 bases between them. This CDR3 has 18 residues. This CDR3 reads CASSANLLASSRLGEQFF. The DNA for the CDR3 is TGTGCCAGCAGCGCGAACCTCTTAGCGTCGAGCCGTCTAGGGGAGCAGTTCTTC.

The rearrangement links TRBV3-1 (or the pseudogene TRBV3-2) to TRBJ1-1, with D hard to call. The CDR3 totals 11 residues. Per the germline V gene, CDR1 is LGHDT and CDR2 is YNNKEL (reference sequence). The V end lost 4 bases, the J end lost 2 bases, and 2 bases lay between the germline ends. The CDR3 DNA sequence: TGTGCCAGCAGCCGCAACACTGAAGCTTTCTTT. It specifies CASSRNTEAFF.

The J gene is TRBJ1-2, the V gene TRBV13, with 10 bases matching TRBD1. Germline V gene lookup returns CDR1 PRHDT and CDR2 FYEKMQ (reference sequence). The CDR3 has 15 residues. J was trimmed by 5 bases and V by 5 bases; bases with no gene match: 8. The CDR3 nucleotides read TGTGCCAGCAGCCCTGGGACAGGGGCCCTATATGGCTACACCTTC. Its protein product is CASSPGTGALYGYTF.

The rearrangement uses TRBV2 and TRBJ1-6; no reliable D call. The CDR3 runs 14 residues. V lost 5 bases and J 11 bases, leaving 16 bases between the germline ends. Germline V CDR1 and CDR2: SNHLY, FYNNEI. CDR3 residues: CASSRGGLSPPLHF. The CDR3 region has the DNA TGTGCCAGCAGTCGAGGTGGACTTAGCCCACCCCTCCACTTT.

The chain is built from TRBV4-2 and TRBJ2-1; the match to TRBD2 covers 12 bases. The length of the CDR3 is 18 residues. Germline V gene sequence: CDR1 LGHNA, CDR2 YNFKEQ. The V gene end was trimmed by 1 base and the J gene end by 1 base; junction bases not matched to a gene: 5. CDR3 residues: CASSQAPSGRASYNEQFF. The CDR3 DNA follows: TGTGCCAGCAGCCAAGCTCCTAGCGGGAGGGCTTCCTACAATGAGCAGTTCTTC.

The rearrangement links TRBV28 to TRBJ2-1; 9 positions agree with TRBD2. Germline lookup yields CDR1 MDHEN and CDR2 SYDVKM. This CDR3 is 16 amino acids long. V was clipped by 7 bases and J by 0 bases; unmatched bases: 7. The CDR3 here is CASTSLAGSSYNEQFF. CDR3 DNA sequence: TGTGCCAGCACTTCCCTAGCGGGAAGCTCCTACAATGAGCAGTTCTTC.

For the CDR3, the DNA is TGCGCCAGCAGCCAACGAGGGAGGGAGTGGGATACGCAGTATTTT. This gives the protein CASSQRGREWDTQYF. The chain employs TRBV4-1 and TRBJ2-3; 7 bases fit TRBD2. From germline, CDR1 is MGHRA and CDR2 YSYEKL. Germline trimming cut 2 bases from V and 6 bases from J; bases unmatched to any gene: 8. This CDR3 spans 15 amino acids.

The chain uses TRBV7-3 and TRBJ2-7, with TRBD2 identical over 9 bases. V lost 5 bases and J lost 3; bases outside the gene matches: 2. The germline V gene has CDR1 SGHTA and CDR2 FQGTGA. The CDR3 covers 13 residues. This CDR3 reads CASSAREGYEQYF. The CDR3 DNA is TGTGCCAGCAGCGCGCGGGAGGGCTACGAGCAGTACTTC.

V and J are TRBV20-1 and TRBJ1-1; D gene unclear. Trimming took 6 bases from V and 7 from J, leaving 12 bases between them. Per the germline V gene, CDR1 is DFQATT and CDR2 is SNEGSKA (reference sequence). This CDR3 is 11 amino acids long. Here the CDR3 reads CSADRPGEAFF. In DNA form, the CDR3 reads TGCAGTGCCGATCGGCCTGGTGAAGCTTTCTTT.

The chain couples TRBV29-1 to TRBJ1-4; D gene ambiguous. Germline CDR1 SQVTM, CDR2 ANQGSEA. Trimming stripped 7 bases from V and 2 bases from J, with 8 bases between. The CDR3 has 12 residues. DNA of the CDR3: TGCAGCGCGGGATGGACTAATGAAAAACTGTTTTTT. Protein product: CSAGWTNEKLFF. Supplemented by reference TRBV29-1 and TRBJ1-4, the full variable domain reads SAVISQKPSRDICQRGTSLTIQCQVDSQVTMMFWYRQQPGQSLTLIATANQGSEATYESGFVIDKFPISRPNLTFSTLTVSNMSPEDSSIYLCSAGWTNEKLFFGSGTQLSVL.

The chain employs TRBV25-1 and TRBJ2-2, with D possibly being TRBD1 (6 bases). The CDR3 is made up of 15 amino acids. CDR1 and CDR2 from the germline V gene are MGHDK and SYGVNS. Trimming took 3 bases from V and 5 from J, leaving 13 bases between them. Written as DNA, the CDR3 is TGTGCCAGCAGTGATCCAGGGGTCCGTACCGGGGAGCTGTTTTTT. Amino acid sequence: CASSDPGVRTGELFF.

This sequence joins TRBV11-2 and TRBJ2-3; no firm D call. Germline V CDR1 and CDR2: SGHAT, FQNNGV. Trimming removed 0 bases at V and 2 bases at J, with 9 bases between. The CDR3 has 15 amino acids. CDR3 DNA sequence: TGTGCCAGCAGCTTAGAAGCGTATTACACAGATACGCAGTATTTT. Protein: CASSLEAYYTDTQYF. The variable domain in full, completed from reference TRBV11-2 and TRBJ2-3, reads EAGVAQSPRYKIIEKRQSVAFWCNPISGHATLYWYQQILGQGPKLLIQFQNNGVVDDSQLPKDRFSAERLKGVDSTLKIQPAKLEDSAVYLCASSLEAYYTDTQYFGPGTRLTVL.

This clone has more than one count but fewer than ten. The chain links TRBV11-2 to TRBJ2-7; 8 positions match TRBD2. The junction had 5 bases not matched to a gene; V was cut back by 2 bases and J by 2 bases. The germline gives CDR1 SGHAT, CDR2 FQNNGV. The CDR3 contains 15 residues. The DNA of the CDR3 is TGTGCCAGCAGCTTACAGCGGGAGTTCCCCTACGAGCAGTACTTC. It translates to CASSLQREFPYEQYF.

V gene TRBV7-8 combines with J gene TRBJ1-3; D call uncertain. Germline values: CDR1 SGHVS, CDR2 FQNEAQ. V lost 4 bases and J lost 4, with 11 bases in between. This CDR3 contains 14 residues. The chain's CDR3 is CASSSTYGGNTIYF. In nucleotides, the CDR3 is TGTGCCAGCAGCTCGACCTACGGGGGAAACACCATATATTTT.

This sequence joins TRBV5-1 and TRBJ1-6, with TRBD1 matching 10 bases. The V gene end was trimmed by 4 bases and the J gene end by 11 bases; junction bases not matched to a gene: 6. The germline V gene has CDR1 SGHRS and CDR2 YFSETQ. The CDR3 spans 14 residues. The CDR3 coding sequence is TGCGCCAGCAGCACCGGACAGGGGGAGGCACCCCTCCACTTT. The encoded protein is CASSTGQGEAPLHF.

The chain uses TRBV4-1 and TRBJ1-1, with 10 bases matching TRBD1. CDR3 length equals 14 residues. Germline CDR1 is MGHRA and CDR2 is YSYEKL. The trim removed 3 bases at V and 10 bases at J, leaving 8 bases unmatched. In DNA, the CDR3 is TGCGCCAGCAGCCAGATGGACAGGGGGAGGTTAGCTTTCTTT. Its translation is CASSQMDRGRLAFF.

This chain links TRBV3-1 (or the pseudogene TRBV3-2) with TRBJ2-2, with a tentative D call TRBD2 (6 bases). There are 16 residues in the CDR3. Germline CDR1 is LGHDT and CDR2 is YNNKEL (reference sequence). V lost 1 base and J lost 0, with 9 bases in between. CDR3 DNA sequence: TGTGCCAGCAGCCAAGGATTAGCGGCGAACACCGGGGAGCTGTTTTTT. It is translated as CASSQGLAANTGELFF.

This clone was detected once. The chain couples TRBV5-1 to TRBJ2-4, with D perhaps TRBD2 (6 bases). The CDR3 covers 15 residues. Germline CDR1 SGHRS, CDR2 YFSETQ. Trimming shortened V by 0 bases and J by 7 bases, and 14 bases separated the two germline ends. CDR3 nucleotide sequence: TGCGCCAGCAGCTTGGTTCCGGGGGAATTCAACATTCAGTACTTC. Residues: CASSLVPGEFNIQYF.